This T cell receptor (beta chain) was profiled in a study of beta chain features in type 1 diabetes. Every participating donor gave one draw, a heparinised blood sample averaging around 120 mL. Study-wide results and caveats: Any PCR bias toward short templates would affect both groups alike. Lower insertion and higher deletion counts appeared at VDJ junctions in type 1 diabetes patients. Comparison showed that naive, central memory and Treg TCRB repertoires appeared more similar among patients than among healthy donors.

Expressed TCRB transcripts were sequenced after all isolated RNA was converted to cDNA. Produced via immunoSEQ multiplex PCR; TCRdb's table is partial and in-frame only. The sample records around 400,000 clones, about 15% being singletons. This clone was counted only a few times. Its antigen is unidentified. The CDR3 covers 12 residues. Germline V gene sequence: CDR1 GTSNPN, CDR2 SVGIG (reference sequence). V was pared by 6 bases and J by 7 bases, with 15 bases between. The chain joins TRBV30 to TRBJ1-2; D might be TRBD1 (5 bases). The TCR was taken from a woman younger than 35 in good health. Sequencing input: naive CD4+ T cells from blood. For the CDR3, the DNA is TGTGCCTGTCCCGGGACTAAGACTGGCTACACCTTC. Translation gives CACPGTKTGYTF.